This passage covers 15 T cell receptor beta chains from one sample sequenced in a study of T cells in Graves' hyperthyroidism and ophthalmopathy. There were TCR beta CDR3 regions amplified from RNA transcripts. First-round RT-PCR with HTBI primers amplified the TCR CDR3 region. Each CDR3 protein is one row after TCRdb ran MiXCR on the multiplex PCR reads. Among around 490,000 distinct CDR3 sequences listed, approximately 20% were seen once. The material sequenced was blood. The receptor set was obtained from a man aged 40-55 years with Graves' ophthalmopathy.

This clonotype was counted ten times or more. The V gene is TRBV2, the J gene TRBJ1-4; the match to TRBD1 covers 9 bases. Germline CDR1 reads SNHLY; CDR2 reads FYNNEI. J lost 8 bases, V lost 4 bases, and 5 bases had no gene match. CDR3 length: 14 residues. CDR3 nucleotide sequence: TGTGCCAGCAGTGTGGACAGGGGACGCGAAAAACTGTTTTTT. This sequence encodes CASSVDRGREKLFF. The variable domain in full, completed from reference TRBV2 and TRBJ1-4, reads EPEVTQTPSHQVTQMGQEVILRCVPISNHLYFYWYRQILGQKVEFLVSFYNNEISEKSEIFDDQFSVERPDGSNFTLKIRSTKLEDSAMYFCASSVDRGREKLFFGSGTQLSVL.

There are many counts of this clonotype. This chain joins TRBV7-2 and TRBJ2-1; 15 positions agree with TRBD2. The junction had 1 base not matched to a gene; V was cut back by 7 bases and J by 6 bases. CDR3 length: 14 residues. In germline, CDR1 is SGHTA, CDR2 FQGNSA. The CDR3 protein is CASTGLAGGNEQFF. CDR3 in DNA: TGTGCCAGCACGGGACTAGCGGGAGGCAATGAGCAGTTCTTC.

This clonotype was detected many times. The chain combines TRBV11-2 with TRBJ2-2, with 10 bases lining up with TRBD2. V gave up 6 bases and J gave up 10 bases; unmatched junction bases: 8. From germline, CDR1 is SGHAT and CDR2 FQNNGV. CDR3 length: 14 amino acids. The CDR3: CASRQVAGGEELFF. CDR3 sequence (DNA): TGTGCCAGCAGACAAGTAGCGGGAGGAGAGGAGCTGTTTTTT.

V is TRBV28 and J is TRBJ2-3; 11 nucleotides align to TRBD2. V dropped 5 bases and J dropped 3; count of bases not matched to a gene: 7. CDR3 size: 16 residues. CDR1 is MDHEN and CDR2 is SYDVKM in the germline V gene. DNA of the CDR3: TGTGCCAGCAGTCCCCATAGACTAGCGGGGACAGATACGCAGTATTTT. As protein: CASSPHRLAGTDTQYF.

This clonotype has more than one count but fewer than ten. The rearrangement links TRBV12-3 or TRBV12-4 to TRBJ1-4, with unresolved D. V was shortened by 3 bases and J by 3 bases, with 8 bases between the two germline ends. The CDR3 is 14 amino acids. The CDR3 spells CASSLFSANEKLFF. The CDR3 DNA follows: TGTGCCAGCAGTTTGTTTTCGGCTAATGAAAAACTGTTTTTT.

This clonotype appeared a few times. The chain joins TRBV28 to TRBJ1-2; TRBD1 matches at 9 bases. The CDR3 contains 15 residues. CDR1 and CDR2 from the germline V gene are MDHEN and SYDVKM. The V and J ends lost 2 bases and 2 bases, in that order; junction bases with no gene match: 3. The CDR3 sequence is CASSLGTGPNYGYTF. Here the CDR3 DNA reads TGTGCCAGCAGTTTAGGGACAGGGCCGAACTATGGCTACACCTTC.

This clonotype has at least ten counts. The rearrangement uses TRBV20-1 and TRBJ1-5, with no clear D. V lost 0 bases and J 3 bases, leaving 9 bases between the germline ends. Germline loops: CDR1 DFQATT, CDR2 SNEGSKA (reference sequence). The CDR3 totals 14 residues. CDR3 nucleotide sequence: TGCAGTGCTAGAGATAGAGGACCCAATCAGCCCCAGCATTTT. Translation: CSARDRGPNQPQHF.

This clonotype was picked up a small number of times. The rearrangement links TRBV6-2 or TRBV6-3 to TRBJ2-7, with 9 bases aligning to TRBD1. V trimming: 0 bases; J trimming: 5 bases; junction bases outside the gene matches: 8. Per the germline V gene, CDR1 is MNHEY and CDR2 is SVGEGT. The CDR3 spans 16 residues. This CDR3 is CASSYSSRDRDHEQYF. CDR3 nucleotides: TGTGCCAGCAGTTACTCGAGTCGGGACAGGGATCACGAGCAGTACTTC.

This clonotype was observed a few times. The chain employs TRBV4-3 and TRBJ2-5; D possibly corresponds to TRBD2 (6 bases). V dropped 4 bases and J dropped 5 bases, with 11 bases sitting between them. The CDR3 loop spans 13 amino acids. Looked up from germline, CDR1 is LGHNA and CDR2 is YSLEER. CDR3 amino acids: CASSRRERETQYF. CDR3 nucleotide sequence: TGCGCCAGCAGCCGGAGGGAACGGGAGACCCAGTACTTC.

This clonotype was recorded at least ten times. The rearrangement links TRBV30 to TRBJ1-5; D is uncertain. V was trimmed by 2 bases and J by 3 bases, leaving 14 bases between them. Germline CDR1 reads GTSNPN; CDR2 reads SVGIG (reference sequence). CDR3 size: 15 residues. CDR3 loop: CAWSTRGSFNQPQHF. The CDR3 nucleotides read TGTGCCTGGAGTACCCGCGGCAGTTTCAATCAGCCCCAGCATTTT.

For this clonotype: A read error is possible here, since a much larger clone lies one base away. This chain links TRBV7-2 with TRBJ2-1; 10 bases match TRBD2. The CDR3 runs to 16 residues. The V segment lost 5 bases and the J segment 8 bases; nucleotides outside the gene matches: 12. Germline V CDR1 and CDR2: SGHTA, FQGNSA. CDR3 sequence: CASSLGGGTSVYEQFF. CDR3 sequence (DNA): TGTGCCAGCAGCCTTGGGGGGGGGACTAGCGTTTATGAGCAGTTCTTC. Variable domain in full (rest from reference TRBV7-2 and TRBJ2-1): GAGVSQSPSNKVTEKGKDVELRCDPISGHTALYWYRQSLGQGLEFLIYFQGNSAPDKSGLPSDRFSAERTGGSVSTLTIQRTQQEDSAVYLCASSLGGGTSVYEQFFGPGTRLTVL.

This clonotype occurred many times. This chain joins TRBV7-2 and TRBJ1-2; 12 bases agree with TRBD1. The CDR3 runs 14 residues. Germline V CDR1 and CDR2: SGHTA, FQGNSA. Germline trimming cut 5 bases from V and 14 bases from J; bases unmatched to any gene: 12. The CDR3 coding sequence is TGTGCCAGCAGCCCGACTCTGGGGACAGGGGGCTTGACCTTC. Protein: CASSPTLGTGGLTF.

This chain uses TRBV5-1 with TRBJ2-7, with TRBD2 identical over 9 bases. Germline assignment: CDR1 SGHRS and CDR2 YFSETQ. The CDR3 totals 16 residues. V was pared by 4 bases and J by 5 bases, with 13 bases of the junction left unmatched. The CDR3 DNA follows: TGCGCCAGCAGCAGTACGGGACTAGCTTCAGTTGACGAGCAGTACTTC. Its translation: CASSSTGLASVDEQYF.

The J gene is TRBJ1-1, the V gene TRBV25-1; 10 bases match TRBD1. The germline V gene encodes CDR1 MGHDK and CDR2 SYGVNS. CDR3 size: 15 residues. After removal of 2 bases from V and 11 bases from J, the junction contained 11 bases not matched to a gene. The CDR3 nucleotides are TGTGCCAGCAGTGAAGTTGGACAGGGGGTCCCACGGGCTTTCTTT. Translating it yields CASSEVGQGVPRAFF.

V gene TRBV7-2 combines with J gene TRBJ2-7; D perhaps matches TRBD1 (6 bases). The germline V gene has CDR1 SGHTA and CDR2 FQGNSA. CDR3 size: 15 residues. Trimming removed 5 bases from V and 2 bases from J, with 16 bases in between. The CDR3 here is CASSPTSDRAYEQYF. CDR3 in DNA: TGTGCCAGCAGCCCGACCTCGGACAGAGCCTACGAGCAGTACTTC.